Below, 13 T cell receptor beta chains from the same sample are listed, as sequenced in a study of T cells after yellow fever vaccination. TCRdb ran MiXCR on the 5' RACE reads and lists one entry per CDR3 protein. The table includes some 350,000 distinct CDR3 sequences, roughly 4.3% detected once. The source was PBMCs, collected 5 days after the yellow fever booster vaccination. These receptor sequences come from a man aged 18-30 years who received the YFV17D yellow fever vaccine.

This clonotype was picked up a small number of times. The chain carries TRBV9 and TRBJ1-2, with unresolved D. Germline V gives CDR1 SGDLS, CDR2 YYNGEE. The length of the CDR3 is 16 residues. Trimming removed 3 bases from V and 4 bases from J, with 19 bases in between. The CDR3 loop reads CASSASTWEAVYGYTF. The DNA for the CDR3 is TGTGCCAGCAGCGCTTCCACCTGGGAAGCTGTCTATGGCTACACCTTC.

The rearrangement uses TRBV28 and TRBJ2-7, with TRBD1 as a possible D gene (6 bases). The CDR3 loop spans 14 amino acids. The germline CDR1 and CDR2 sequences are MDHEN and SYDVKM. Deletions cut 6 bases from V and 3 bases from J, with 15 bases between. CDR3 amino acids: CASSSGAWYYEQYV. DNA for the CDR3: TGTGCCAGCAGCTCAGGGGCGTGGTACTACGAGCAGTACGTC.

The gene calls are TRBV6-2 or TRBV6-3 and TRBJ2-1; either TRBD1 or TRBD2 may supply D (6 bases each). Per germline, CDR1 MNHEY and CDR2 SVGEGT. The V end was cut by 5 bases, the J end by 0 bases, with 14 bases between. The CDR3 covers 16 residues. The CDR3 loop is CASSELGGSSYNEQFF. The CDR3 DNA reads TGTGCCAGCAGTGAACTAGGGGGGAGCTCCTACAATGAGCAGTTCTTC.

This clonotype was counted only a few times. The chain employs TRBV5-1 and TRBJ1-2; D remains unclear. The CDR3 sequence is 14 residues long. Germline CDR1 and CDR2: SGHRS and YFSETQ. V lost 5 bases and J lost 8, with 19 bases in between. The CDR3 reads CASSSDWGMGGYTF. In DNA, the CDR3 is TGCGCCAGCAGTTCGGATTGGGGTATGGGCGGCTACACCTTC.

This clonotype has just a few counts. The V gene is TRBV7-9, the J gene TRBJ1-1, with unresolved D. Germline CDR1 SEHNR, CDR2 FQNEAQ (reference sequence). Trimming cost V 1 base and J 6 bases, with 6 bases left between them. The CDR3 sequence is 12 residues long. The CDR3 DNA follows: TGTGCCAGCAGCTTAGGGAATGCTGAAGCTTTCTTT. It translates to CASSLGNAEAFF. The variable domain in full, with the rest retrieved from reference TRBV7-9 and TRBJ1-1, is DTGVSQNPRHKITKRGQNVTFRCDPISEHNRLYWYRQTLGQGPEFLTYFQNEAQLEKSRLLSDRFSAERPKGSFSTLEIQRTEQGDSAMYLCASSLGNAEAFFGQGTRLTVV.

The chain links TRBV2 to TRBJ2-7; D is perhaps TRBD2 (6 bases). The CDR3 spans 14 residues. The V end was cut by 4 bases, the J end by 4 bases, with 14 bases between. Germline lookup yields CDR1 SNHLY and CDR2 FYNNEI. CDR3 loop: CASSVPGGGYEQYF. CDR3 bases: TGTGCCAGCAGTGTCCCCGGCGGAGGGTACGAGCAGTACTTC.

This clonotype was observed a few times. The genes are TRBV28 and TRBJ2-2; TRBD1 might be the D (5 bases). Germline V gene lookup returns CDR1 MDHEN and CDR2 SYDVKM. The CDR3 has 12 amino acids. V lost 10 bases and J lost 9, with 15 bases in between. This CDR3 reads CATHDSEWELFF. DNA of the CDR3: TGTGCCACTCACGACAGCGAGTGGGAGCTGTTTTTT.

The chain has TRBV6-2 or TRBV6-3 and TRBJ1-6, with 8 positions matching TRBD1. CDR1 and CDR2 (germline): MNHEY, SVGEGT. Trimming cost V 7 bases and J 8 bases; bases outside gene matches: 10. The CDR3 sequence is 15 residues long. Here the CDR3 DNA reads TGTGCCAGCACCTCATTCAGGGGGCTCGATTCACCCCTCCACTTT. Encoded protein: CASTSFRGLDSPLHF.

The CDR3 DNA sequence: TGCGCCAGCAGCTTGGCCGGGACAGGGGACCGTCGGAAGGATGGCTACACCTTC. This codes for CASSLAGTGDRRKDGYTF. The gene calls are TRBV5-1 and TRBJ1-2; 10 bases agree with TRBD1. Looked up from germline, CDR1 is SGHRS and CDR2 is YFSETQ. Trimming took 0 bases from V and 6 from J; bases not matched to a gene: 14. CDR3 length: 18 residues. The whole variable domain, remainder taken from reference TRBV5-1 and TRBJ1-2, is KAGVTQTPRYLIKTRGQQVTLSCSPISGHRSVSWYQQTPGQGLQFLFEYFSETQRNKGNFPGRFSGRQFSNSRSEMNVSTLELGDSALYLCASSLAGTGDRRKDGYTFGSGTRLTVV.

The chain has TRBV6-5 and TRBJ1-2; D unclear. The length of the CDR3 is 13 residues. Germline values: CDR1 MNHEY, CDR2 SVGAGI. Trimming left V 6 bases short and J 2 bases short, with 10 bases between. The DNA of the CDR3 is TGTGCCAGCAGCGACCGGGCGAACTATGGCTACACCTTC. Protein product: CASSDRANYGYTF.

This clonotype was counted between two and nine times. V and J are TRBV4-1 and TRBJ2-7; possibly TRBD1 for D (6 bases). Per the germline V gene, CDR1 is MGHRA and CDR2 is YSYEKL. The CDR3 covers 14 residues. V shed 0 bases and J shed 3 bases, with 9 bases lying between them. The CDR3: CASSQDPTGYEQYV. For the CDR3, the DNA is TGCGCCAGCAGCCAAGACCCGACAGGCTACGAGCAGTACGTC.

The chain has TRBV4-1 and TRBJ1-1, with TRBD1 as a possible D gene (5 bases). CDR3 length: 14 residues. In germline, CDR1 is MGHRA, CDR2 YSYEKL. Trimming removed 3 bases at V and 3 bases at J, with 11 bases between. This chain's CDR3 is CASSHAKGDTEAFF. The CDR3 nucleotides read TGCGCCAGCAGCCATGCTAAAGGGGACACTGAAGCTTTCTTT.

J is TRBJ2-1 and V is TRBV20-1, with a tentative D call TRBD1 (5 bases). V was cut by 0 bases and J by 7 bases, with 13 bases left in between. The CDR3 extends over 14 amino acids. CDR1 DFQATT and CDR2 SNEGSKA come from the germline V gene (reference sequence). CDR3 protein: CSAREDTRLNEQFF. The CDR3 DNA reads as TGCAGTGCTAGAGAGGACACGCGCCTTAATGAGCAGTTCTTC.